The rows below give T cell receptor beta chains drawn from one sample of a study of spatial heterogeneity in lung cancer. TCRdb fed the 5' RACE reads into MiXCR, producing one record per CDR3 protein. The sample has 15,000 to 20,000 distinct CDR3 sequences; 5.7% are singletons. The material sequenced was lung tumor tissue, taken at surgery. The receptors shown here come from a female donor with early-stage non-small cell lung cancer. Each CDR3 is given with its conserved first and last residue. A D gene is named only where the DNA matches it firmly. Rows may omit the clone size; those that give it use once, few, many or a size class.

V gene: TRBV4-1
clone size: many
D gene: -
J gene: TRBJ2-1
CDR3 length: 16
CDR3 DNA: TGCGCCAGCAGCCAAGATTCCCGGGAGCGAGGGAATGAGCAGTTCTTC
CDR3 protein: CASSQDSRERGNEQFF

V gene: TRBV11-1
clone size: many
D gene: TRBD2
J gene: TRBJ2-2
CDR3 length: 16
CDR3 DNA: TGTGCCAGCAGCCTCCCCCGGGGGGGGCCCACCGGGGAGCTGTTTTTT
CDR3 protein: CASSLPRGGPTGELFF

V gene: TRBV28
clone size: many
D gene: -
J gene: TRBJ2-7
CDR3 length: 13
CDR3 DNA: TGTGCCAGCACGACCCCGGGGGTAGCAGGGCAGTACTTC
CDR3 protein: CASTTPGVAGQYF

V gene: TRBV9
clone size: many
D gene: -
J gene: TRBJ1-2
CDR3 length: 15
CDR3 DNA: TGTGCCAGCAGCGTAGTCCCAGGAGCTAACTATGGCTACACCTTC
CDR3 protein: CASSVVPGANYGYTF

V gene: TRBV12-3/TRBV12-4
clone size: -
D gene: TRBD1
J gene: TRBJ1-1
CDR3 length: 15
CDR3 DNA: TGTGCCAGCAGCCCTGGACAGGGAAGAAGCACTGAAGCTTTCTTT
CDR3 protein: CASSPGQGRSTEAFF

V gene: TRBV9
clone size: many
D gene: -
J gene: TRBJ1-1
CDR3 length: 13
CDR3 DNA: TGTGCCAGCAGCGCCGGAGACGGAACAAAAGCTTTCTTT
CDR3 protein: CASSAGDGTKAFF

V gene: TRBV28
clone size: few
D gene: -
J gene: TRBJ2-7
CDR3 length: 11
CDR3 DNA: TGTGCCAGCAGCTCAATCTACGAGCAGTACTTC
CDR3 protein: CASSSIYEQYF

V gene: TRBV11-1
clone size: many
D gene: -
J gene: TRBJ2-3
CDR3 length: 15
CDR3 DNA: TGTGCCAGCAGCCCACAGGGACGAGGTACAGATACGCAGTATTTT
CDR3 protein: CASSPQGRGTDTQYF

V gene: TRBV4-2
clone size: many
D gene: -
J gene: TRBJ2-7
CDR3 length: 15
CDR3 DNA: TGTGCCAGCAGCCAAGAGTTATGGGGGGCTTACGAGCAGTACTTC
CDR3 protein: CASSQELWGAYEQYF

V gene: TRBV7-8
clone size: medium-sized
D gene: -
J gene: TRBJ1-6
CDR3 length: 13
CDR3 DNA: TGTGCCAGCAGCTCGGGTCGTATTTCACCCCTCCACTTT
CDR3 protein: CASSSGRISPLHF

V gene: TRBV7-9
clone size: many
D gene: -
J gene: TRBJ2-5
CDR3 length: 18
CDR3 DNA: TGTGCCAGCAGCTTAGGGGTGGGACAGCAGCGGGAGTACGAGACCCAGTACTTC
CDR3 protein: CASSLGVGQQREYETQYF

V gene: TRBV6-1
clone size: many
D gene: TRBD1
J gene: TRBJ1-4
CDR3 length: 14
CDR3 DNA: TGTGCCAGCAGTGATACAGGGGATCATGAAAAACTGTTTTTT
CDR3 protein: CASSDTGDHEKLFF

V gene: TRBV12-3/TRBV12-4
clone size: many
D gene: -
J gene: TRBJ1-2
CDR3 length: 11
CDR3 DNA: TGTGCCAGCATGAGGGTTGGTGGCTACACCTTC
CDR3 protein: CASMRVGGYTF

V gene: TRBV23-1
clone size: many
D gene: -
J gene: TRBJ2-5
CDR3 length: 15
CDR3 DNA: TGCGCCAGCAGTCTGGACAGCCGAAAACAAGAGACCCAGTACTTC
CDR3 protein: CASSLDSRKQETQYF

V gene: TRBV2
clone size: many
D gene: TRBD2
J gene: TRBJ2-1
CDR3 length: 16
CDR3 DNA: TGTGCCAGCAGCCCAAAGGTAGCGGGAGCTTTGGATGAGCAGTTCTTC
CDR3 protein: CASSPKVAGALDEQFF

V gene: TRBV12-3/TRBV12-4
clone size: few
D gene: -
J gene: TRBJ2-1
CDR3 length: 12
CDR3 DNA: TGTGCCAGCAGCCTACGGACTTCCGAGCAGTTCTTC
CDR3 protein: CASSLRTSEQFF

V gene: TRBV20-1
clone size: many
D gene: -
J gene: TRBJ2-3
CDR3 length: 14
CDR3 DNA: TGCAGTGGTCAGGAGCAAAACTCTAGGGGGTTGCAGTATTTT
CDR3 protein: CSGQEQNSRGLQYF

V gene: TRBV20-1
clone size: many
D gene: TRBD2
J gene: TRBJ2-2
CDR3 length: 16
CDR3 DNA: TGCAGTGCTAGAGATCCGGCTAGCGGGGAAACCGGGGAGCTGTTTTTT
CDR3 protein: CSARDPASGETGELFF

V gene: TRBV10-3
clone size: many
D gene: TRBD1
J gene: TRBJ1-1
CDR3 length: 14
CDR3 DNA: TGTGCCATCAGCCTGGGACAGGGGGACACTGAAGCTTTCTTT
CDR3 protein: CAISLGQGDTEAFF

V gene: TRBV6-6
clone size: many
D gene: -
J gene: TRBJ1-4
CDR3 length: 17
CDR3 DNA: TGTGCCAGCAGTTACTCGACTCCTAGGGCCTCTAATGAAAAACTGTTTTTT
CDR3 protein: CASSYSTPRASNEKLFF

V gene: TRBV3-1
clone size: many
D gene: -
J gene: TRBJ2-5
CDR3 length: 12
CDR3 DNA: TGTGCCAGCAGCCAAGATCGTGTGACCCAGTACTTC
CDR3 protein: CASSQDRVTQYF

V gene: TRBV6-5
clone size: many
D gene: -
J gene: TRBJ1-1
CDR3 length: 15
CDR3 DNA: TGTGCCAGCAGTTACTTTTCACCCCAAGGGGCTGAAGCTTTCTTT
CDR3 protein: CASSYFSPQGAEAFF

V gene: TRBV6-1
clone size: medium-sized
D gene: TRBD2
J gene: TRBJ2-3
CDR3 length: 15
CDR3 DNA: TGTGCCAGCTCGGGACTAGCGGGAGGCCCAGATACGCAGTATTTT
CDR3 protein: CASSGLAGGPDTQYF

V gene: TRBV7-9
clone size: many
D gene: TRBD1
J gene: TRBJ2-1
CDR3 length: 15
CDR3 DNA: TGTGCCAGCAGCGTCCAGGGGGCGGCCTACAATGAGCAGTTCTTC
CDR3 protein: CASSVQGAAYNEQFF

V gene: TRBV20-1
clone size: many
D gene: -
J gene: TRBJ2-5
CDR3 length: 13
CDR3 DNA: TGCAGTCAGCTAAAAGGGGACCAAGAGACCCAGTACTTC
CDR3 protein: CSQLKGDQETQYF

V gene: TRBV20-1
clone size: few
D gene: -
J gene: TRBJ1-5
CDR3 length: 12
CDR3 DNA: TGCAGTGCTAACGTTGGGAATCAGCCCCAGCATTTT
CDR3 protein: CSANVGNQPQHF

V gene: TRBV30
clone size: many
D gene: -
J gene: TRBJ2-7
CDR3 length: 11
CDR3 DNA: TGTGCCTGGAGTGTGTATTACGAGCAGTACTTC
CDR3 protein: CAWSVYYEQYF

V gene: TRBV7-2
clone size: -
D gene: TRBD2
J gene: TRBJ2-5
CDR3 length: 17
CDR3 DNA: TGTGCCAGCAGCTTAGGGCCGCTAGCGGGAGGTTTTGAGACCCAGTACTTC
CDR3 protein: CASSLGPLAGGFETQYF

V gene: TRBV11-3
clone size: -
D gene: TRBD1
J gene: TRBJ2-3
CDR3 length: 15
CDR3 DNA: TGTGCCAGCAGCCTGGGACAGGATCCTACGGATACGCAGTATTTT
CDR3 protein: CASSLGQDPTDTQYF

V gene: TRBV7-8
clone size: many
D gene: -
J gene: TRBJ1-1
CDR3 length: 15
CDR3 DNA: TGTGCCAGCAGCTTGACCCTGGGCATGAACACTGAAGCTTTCTTT
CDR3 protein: CASSLTLGMNTEAFF

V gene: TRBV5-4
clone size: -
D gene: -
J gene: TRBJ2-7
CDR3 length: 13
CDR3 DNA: TGTGCCAGCAGCATGGAGGACAGAAGGGAGCAGTACTTC
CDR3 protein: CASSMEDRREQYF

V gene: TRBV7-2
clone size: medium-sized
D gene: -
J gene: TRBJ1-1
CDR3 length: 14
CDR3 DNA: TGTGCCAGCAGGGGACAAGCTCGTAACACTGAAGCTTTCTTT
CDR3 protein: CASRGQARNTEAFF

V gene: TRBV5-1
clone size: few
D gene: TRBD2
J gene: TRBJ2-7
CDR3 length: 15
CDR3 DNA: TGCGCCAGCAGTCAAAGCGGGAGTAGGTCCTACGAGCAGTACTTC
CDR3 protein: CASSQSGSRSYEQYF

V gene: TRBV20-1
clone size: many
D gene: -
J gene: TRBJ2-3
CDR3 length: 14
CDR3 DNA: TGCAGTGCTCCCGAGAGGGGCCTTGGGGCTACGCAGTATTTT
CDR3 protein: CSAPERGLGATQYF

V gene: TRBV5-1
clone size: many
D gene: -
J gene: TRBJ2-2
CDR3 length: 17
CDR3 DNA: TGCGCCAGCAGCTTGGTCGGGGCTAGACTTAACACCGGGGAGCTGTTTTTT
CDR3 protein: CASSLVGARLNTGELFF

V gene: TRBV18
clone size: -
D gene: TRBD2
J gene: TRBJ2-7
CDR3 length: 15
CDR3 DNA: TGTGCCAGCTCATCCGGGACTAGCGCGAGCTACGAGCAGTACTTC
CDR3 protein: CASSSGTSASYEQYF

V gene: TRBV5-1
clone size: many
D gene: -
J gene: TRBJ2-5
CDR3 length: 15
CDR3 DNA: TGCGCCAGCAGCTTGGGTGGCGACCCACGGGAGACCCAGTACTTC
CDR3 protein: CASSLGGDPRETQYF

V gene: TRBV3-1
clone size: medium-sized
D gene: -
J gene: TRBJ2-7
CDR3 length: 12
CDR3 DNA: TGTGCCAGCAGCCACCGGGTCTACGAGCAGTACTTC
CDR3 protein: CASSHRVYEQYF

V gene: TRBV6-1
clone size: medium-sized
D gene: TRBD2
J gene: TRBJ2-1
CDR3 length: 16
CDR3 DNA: TGTGCCAGCACTCGACTAGCGGTACACTCCTACAATGAGCAGTTCTTC
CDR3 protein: CASTRLAVHSYNEQFF

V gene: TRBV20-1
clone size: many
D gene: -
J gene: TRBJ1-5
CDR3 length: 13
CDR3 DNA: TGCAGTGCTAGAAGGACAGTGAATCAGCCCCAGCATTTT
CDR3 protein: CSARRTVNQPQHF

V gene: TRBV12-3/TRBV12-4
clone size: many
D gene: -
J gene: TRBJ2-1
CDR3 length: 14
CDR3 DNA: TGTGCCATCAAGGGTCGGGACTTCCACAATGAGCAGTTCTTC
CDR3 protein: CAIKGRDFHNEQFF

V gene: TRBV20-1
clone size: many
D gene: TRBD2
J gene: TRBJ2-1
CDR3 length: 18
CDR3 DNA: TGCAGTGCTAGAAGACTAGCGGGATTAGCGAGCTCCTACAATGAGCAGTTCTTC
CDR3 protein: CSARRLAGLASSYNEQFF

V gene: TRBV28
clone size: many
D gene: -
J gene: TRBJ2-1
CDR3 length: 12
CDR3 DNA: TGTGCCAGCACGGTGGTGGGGAATGAGCAGTTCTTC
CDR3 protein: CASTVVGNEQFF

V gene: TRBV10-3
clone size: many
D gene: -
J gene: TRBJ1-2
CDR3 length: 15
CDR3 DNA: -
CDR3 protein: CAISYTFDSQAVYTF

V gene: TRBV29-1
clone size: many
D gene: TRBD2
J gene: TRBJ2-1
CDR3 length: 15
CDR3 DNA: TGCAGCGTTGAAGGCGGCGGGGGCTCCTACAATGAGCAGTTCTTC
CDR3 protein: CSVEGGGGSYNEQFF

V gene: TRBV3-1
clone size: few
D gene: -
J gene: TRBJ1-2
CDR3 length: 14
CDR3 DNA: TGTGCCAGCAGCCAAGATTTGGGATCCTATGGCTACACCTTC
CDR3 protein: CASSQDLGSYGYTF

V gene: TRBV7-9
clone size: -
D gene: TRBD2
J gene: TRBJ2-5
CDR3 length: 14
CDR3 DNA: TGTGCCAGCAGCTTTAGCGGGTCTGGGGAGACCCAGTACTTC
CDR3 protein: CASSFSGSGETQYF

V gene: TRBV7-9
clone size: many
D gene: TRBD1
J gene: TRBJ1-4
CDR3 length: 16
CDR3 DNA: TGTGCCAGCAGCTCGGGGCCCGGACAGGGGGATGAAAAACTGTTTTTT
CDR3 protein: CASSSGPGQGDEKLFF

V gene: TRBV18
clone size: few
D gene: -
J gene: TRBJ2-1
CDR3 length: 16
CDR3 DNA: TGTGCCAGCTCACCCTACCCTCGGGACTCAGGGGGTGAGCAGTTCTTC
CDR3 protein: CASSPYPRDSGGEQFF

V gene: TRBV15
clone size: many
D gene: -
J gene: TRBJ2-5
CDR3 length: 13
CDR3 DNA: TGTGCCACCAGCAGAAGACTGCAAGAGACCCAGTACTTC
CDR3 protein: CATSRRLQETQYF

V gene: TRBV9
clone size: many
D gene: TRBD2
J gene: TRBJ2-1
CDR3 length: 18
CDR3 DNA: TGTGCCAGCAGCCCCCGGACTAGCGGGAGTAGCTCCTACAATGAGCAGTTCTTC
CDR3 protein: CASSPRTSGSSSYNEQFF

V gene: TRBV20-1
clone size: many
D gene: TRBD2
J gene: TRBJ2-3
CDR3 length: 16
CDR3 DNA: TGCAGTGCTAGGGCGGCTAGCGGGAGGTCGGTAGATACGCAGTATTTT
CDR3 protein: CSARAASGRSVDTQYF